A selection of T cell receptor beta chains follows, all from one sample in a study of blood T cell repertoires in COVID-19. The data were produced by immunoSEQ multiplex PCR, yet TCRdb's version contains in-frame clones alone and is incomplete. Here the sample spans some 270,000 clones, around 90% being singletons. The sample consisted of peripheral blood. The source is a man aged 50-59 years with acute or convalescent COVID-19. CDR3s include the opening cysteine and the closing phenylalanine or tryptophan. D genes are given only for firm matches. Clone sizes are given selectively: once, few, many, or a class where the clone is expanded.

V	size	D	J	CDR3	DNA
TRBV29-1	.	TRBD2	TRBJ2-7	CSVAAGGPYEQYF	TGCAGCGTTGCAGCGGGGGGCCCCTACGAGCAGTACTTC
TRBV7-8	.	.	TRBJ1-1	CASRGAGIYTEAFF	TGTGCCAGCAGGGGCGCAGGGATTTACACTGAAGCTTTCTTT
TRBV7-3	few	.	TRBJ1-1	CASSWGRNTEAFF	TGTGCCAGCAGCTGGGGGCGGAACACTGAAGCTTTCTTT
TRBV19	.	.	TRBJ1-2	CASTSRRGGRGPYGYTF	TGTGCCAGCACCTCCCGCCGGGGGGGCCGAGGACCCTATGGCTACACCTTC
TRBV7-2	.	.	TRBJ2-1	CASSPHQSTEQFF	TGTGCCAGCAGCCCCCACCAGTCGACAGAGCAGTTCTTC
TRBV11-3	.	TRBD1	TRBJ2-7	CASSRTGDDEQYF	TGTGCCAGCAGCCGGACAGGGGATGACGAGCAGTACTTC
TRBV11-2	.	TRBD1	TRBJ2-7	CASSSGQATYEQYF	TGTGCCAGCAGCTCCGGACAGGCAACCTACGAGCAGTACTTC
TRBV29-1	.	.	TRBJ2-3	CSVDLGVSTDTQYF	TGCAGCGTCGATCTAGGTGTTAGCACAGATACGCAGTATTTT
TRBV6-5	.	.	TRBJ1-2	CATSGRVEDGYTF	TGTGCCACCTCGGGCAGGGTTGAGGATGGCTACACCTTC
TRBV5-6	once	.	TRBJ2-7	CASSPRLGRRSYEQYF	TGTGCCAGCAGCCCCCGGTTGGGGCGAAGGTCCTACGAGCAGTACTTC
TRBV29-1	.	.	TRBJ2-2	CSALTGGTGELFF	TGCAGCGCACTGACCGGGGGCACCGGGGAGCTGTTTTTT
TRBV5-1	.	TRBD1	TRBJ1-1	CASSSGTAGGTEAFF	TGCGCCAGCAGCTCAGGGACAGCCGGCGGGACTGAAGCTTTCTTT
TRBV15	.	.	TRBJ2-7	CATSRDLSEQYF	TGTGCCACCAGCAGAGATCTGAGTGAGCAGTACTTC
TRBV7-8	.	TRBD1	TRBJ2-7	CASSYDRDRRYSYEQYF	TGTGCCAGCAGCTACGACCGGGACAGGCGATACTCCTACGAGCAGTACTTC
TRBV7-9	.	.	TRBJ1-1	CASSTRGDTEAFF	TGTGCCAGCAGCACCCGGGGGGACACTGAAGCTTTCTTT
TRBV12-3/TRBV12-4	.	.	TRBJ2-7	CASSGGPYEQYF	TGTGCCAGCAGCGGAGGGCCCTACGAGCAGTACTTC
TRBV18	.	TRBD1	TRBJ1-1	CASSPTGQGAWATEAFF	TGTGCCAGCTCGCCAACGGGACAGGGGGCATGGGCCACTGAAGCTTTCTTT
TRBV27	.	.	TRBJ1-6	CASSWGGSYNSPLHF	TGTGCCAGCAGTTGGGGGGGCTCCTATAATTCACCCCTCCACTTT
TRBV7-3	few	.	TRBJ2-2	CASSQGQGGELFF	TGTGCCAGCAGCCAAGGGCAGGGCGGGGAGCTGTTTTTT
TRBV27	.	TRBD1	TRBJ2-2	CASSPWGTGHRGAGELFF	TGTGCCAGCAGTCCATGGGGGACAGGGCATCGTGGAGCCGGGGAGCTGTTTTTT
TRBV28	.	.	TRBJ1-2	CASSAEGAGRYSYTF	TGTGCCAGCAGCGCGGAGGGCGCGGGGAGATATAGCTACACCTTC
TRBV5-1	few	TRBD1	TRBJ2-5	CASSLQGAGETQYF	TGCGCCAGCAGCTTGCAGGGGGCCGGGGAGACCCAGTACTTC
TRBV5-6	.	TRBD2	TRBJ2-3	CASSWLAGGYTDTQYF	TGTGCCAGCAGCTGGCTAGCGGGGGGATACACAGATACGCAGTATTTT
TRBV9	.	TRBD1	TRBJ1-1	CASTDPGTANLNTEAFF	TGTGCCAGCACCGACCCGGGGACAGCGAACTTGAACACTGAAGCTTTCTTT
TRBV29-1	.	.	TRBJ1-2	CSVEDPPGGDGYTF	TGCAGCGTTGAAGATCCACCGGGAGGGGATGGCTACACCTTC
TRBV9	.	TRBD1	TRBJ1-6	CASSAGVGGEGVRNSPLHF	TGTGCCAGCAGCGCCGGAGTAGGGGGCGAGGGGGTAAGGAATTCACCCCTCCACTTT
TRBV7-3	.	.	TRBJ1-1	CASSLLGVSGTEAFF	TGTGCCAGCAGCTTGCTAGGGGTGTCGGGTACTGAAGCTTTCTTT
TRBV6-6	.	.	TRBJ2-1	CASSYSKGDEQFF	TGTGCCAGCAGTTACTCGAAGGGGGATGAGCAGTTCTTC